The 12 T cell receptor beta chains in this list originate from one sample, sequenced in a study of T cell repertoires in cytomegalovirus infection. TCRdb analysed the reads with MiXCR anew, one entry per CDR3 protein. The repertoire includes roughly 150,000 distinct CDR3 sequences, 20% to 30% of them detected once, and approximately 11% sits in the top ten. Sample: PBMCs. The source is a human donor in good health (CMV status not recorded). Some clones in this sample may be carry-over from other donors' samples.

This clonotype showed up just a few times. The chain links TRBV7-4 to TRBJ2-5, with 10 bases that match TRBD1. The CDR3 runs to 15 residues. V shed 0 bases and J 3 bases; nucleotides not matched to a gene: 1. CDR1 SGHVT and CDR2 SQSDAQ come from the germline V gene. The CDR3 sequence: CASSLAGTGEETQYF. The CDR3 DNA is TGTGCCAGCAGCTTAGCTGGGACAGGGGAAGAGACCCAGTACTTC.

The chain carries TRBV7-9 and TRBJ1-6, with TRBD1 identical over 9 bases. This CDR3 spans 14 amino acids. The germline V gene has CDR1 SEHNR and CDR2 FQNEAQ (reference sequence). With V trimmed by 7 bases and J by 7 bases, 5 bases remained unmatched. CDR3 amino acids: CASTLGQGNSPLHF. CDR3 sequence (DNA): TGTGCCAGCACCCTAGGACAGGGGAATTCACCCCTCCACTTT. The variable domain in full, completed from reference TRBV7-9 and TRBJ1-6, reads DTGVSQNPRHKITKRGQNVTFRCDPISEHNRLYWYRQTLGQGPEFLTYFQNEAQLEKSRLLSDRFSAERPKGSFSTLEIQRTEQGDSAMYLCASTLGQGNSPLHFGNGTRLTVT.

The gene calls are TRBV11-2 and TRBJ2-5; tentative D call: TRBD1 (6 bases). The germline CDR1 and CDR2 sequences are SGHAT and FQNNGV. The CDR3 has 15 residues. V shed 2 bases and J shed 4 bases, with 14 bases lying between them. The CDR3 reads CASSLLRAGAETQYF. Here the CDR3 DNA reads TGTGCCAGCAGCTTACTCAGGGCAGGGGCAGAGACCCAGTACTTC.

The chain combines TRBV28 with TRBJ2-7; 8 nucleotides align to TRBD2. V was clipped by 2 bases and J by 6 bases; unmatched bases: 9. The CDR3 runs 15 residues. Germline lookup yields CDR1 MDHEN and CDR2 SYDVKM. CDR3 nucleotides: TGTGCCAGCAGTTTAGAGACGGGAGGGCCCTCCGAGCAGTACTTC. Translating it yields CASSLETGGPSEQYF.

This chain uses TRBV28 with TRBJ1-1; 8 positions agree with TRBD1. This CDR3 spans 12 amino acids. V shed 10 bases, J shed 5 bases, and the junction held 6 bases outside the gene matches. Germline CDR1 reads MDHEN; CDR2 reads SYDVKM. CDR3 sequence reads: CATRGQRTEAFF. The CDR3 region has the DNA TGTGCCACCAGGGGGCAAAGAACTGAAGCTTTCTTT.

The chain joins TRBV19 to TRBJ1-2, with 8 nucleotides matching TRBD1. CDR3 length: 15 amino acids. With V trimmed by 5 bases and J by 8 bases, 13 bases remained unmatched. Germline-derived CDR1 and CDR2 are LNHDA and SQIVND (reference sequence). The CDR3 spells CASSVDGQGKGGYTF. CDR3 DNA sequence: TGTGCCAGTAGTGTCGATGGACAGGGCAAGGGGGGCTACACCTTC.

This clonotype was seen more than once but under ten times. This sequence joins TRBV12-3 or TRBV12-4 and TRBJ1-5; 11 nucleotides align to TRBD1. This CDR3 contains 16 residues. V lost 6 bases to trimming and J lost 2 bases; unmatched junction nucleotides: 6. The CDR3 DNA reads as TGTGCCAGCAGCCCTAGGACAGGGGGCGGCAATCAGCCCCAGCATTTT. Translating it yields CASSPRTGGGNQPQHF.

This clonotype was counted many times. The CDR3 DNA follows: TGTGCCAGCAGTTTACTGAACACTGAAGCTTTCTTT. Translating it yields CASSLLNTEAFF. The J gene is TRBJ1-1, the V gene TRBV28, with D hard to call. V was shortened by 2 bases and J by 0 bases, with 1 base between the two germline ends. Germline CDR1 and CDR2: MDHEN and SYDVKM. This CDR3 has 12 amino acids.

This clonotype occurred a few times. The chain combines TRBV20-1 with TRBJ2-1; 9 bases fit TRBD2. The V gene end was trimmed by 5 bases and the J gene end by 8 bases; junction bases not matched to a gene: 10. Germline V gives CDR1 DFQATT, CDR2 SNEGSKA (reference sequence). CDR3 length equals 14 residues. The CDR3 nucleotides are TGCAGTGCTCCATCCAGCGGGAGGAAATATGAGCAGTTCTTC. Its translation: CSAPSSGRKYEQFF.

This clonotype was picked up many times. The V and J genes are TRBV7-9 and TRBJ2-1; 8 bases align to TRBD1. Germline V gene data show CDR1 as SEHNR and CDR2 as FQNEAQ (reference sequence). With 2 bases clipped from V and 8 bases from J, the junction kept 11 bases outside the gene matches. The CDR3 loop spans 16 amino acids. This CDR3 is CASSLPLPQGADEQFF. The DNA for the CDR3 is TGTGCCAGCAGCTTACCGCTTCCGCAGGGGGCTGATGAGCAGTTCTTC.

V gene TRBV11-2 combines with J gene TRBJ1-1; D is possibly TRBD1 (5 bases). The V end lost 1 base, the J end lost 4 bases, and 7 bases lay between the germline ends. This CDR3 region has 13 residues. The germline gives CDR1 SGHAT, CDR2 FQNNGV. The CDR3: CASSLGGVTEAFF. The CDR3 DNA reads as TGTGCCAGCAGCTTAGGGGGGGTCACTGAAGCTTTCTTT.

Many counts were recorded for this clonotype. Its ends do not fully match the called genes, so a read error is possible. Here the CDR3 reads CATGEQPGLAGAEQFF. CDR3 in DNA: TGTGCCACCGGTGAGCAACCGGGACTAGCGGGAGCGGAGCAGTTCTTC. The chain joins TRBV24-1 to TRBJ2-1; 14 bases are a match to TRBD2. The CDR3 runs to 16 residues. Germline values: CDR1 KGHDR, CDR2 SFDVKD.